This TCR beta chain stems from a study of blood T cell repertoires in COVID-19. This CDR3 is built from 17 residues. Germline CDR1 reads LGHNA; CDR2 reads YNFKEQ. V was trimmed by 1 base and J by 4 bases, leaving 17 bases between them. Profiling relied on immunoSEQ multiplex PCR, and the TCRdb table lists in-frame clones only, not all of them. The table records 50,000 or so clones, 65% to 85% of them present only once. The sequenced sample was peripheral blood. The clonotype originates from a man aged 40-55 years with acute or convalescent COVID-19. V is TRBV4-2 and J is TRBJ1-3; D is unresolved. The DNA for the CDR3 is TGTGCCAGCAGCCAAGTTGGCGGGAAAATGAACGGAAACACCATATATTTT. This gives the protein CASSQVGGKMNGNTIYF.